Sequencing of this T cell receptor beta chain was carried out in a study of blood T cell repertoires in COVID-19. Only in-frame clones appear in the TCRdb table, and some are missing; sequencing was by immunoSEQ multiplex PCR. The sample lists 200,000 to 300,000 clones; around 86% were seen once. In germline, CDR1 is SGHRS, CDR2 YFSETQ. Trimming removed 4 bases from V and 0 bases from J, with 14 bases in between. The CDR3 is made up of 16 amino acids. Sequenced material: peripheral blood. The receptor's source is a woman aged 30 to 39 who had recovered from COVID-19. This chain links TRBV5-1 with TRBJ1-3; tentatively, D is TRBD1 (5 bases). The CDR3 nucleotides are TGCGCCAGCAGCGGGGGGTCTGCCTTCTCTGGAAACACCATATATTTT. Translating gives CASSGGSAFSGNTIYF.